This paragraph covers one TCR beta chain sequence. This specimen belongs to a study of T cell changes during pregnancy in multiple sclerosis. Assay used: immunoSEQ multiplex PCR; TCRdb lists only in-frame clones, some missing. The data show some 51,000 clones, with approximately 94% seen just once and 0.5% to 0.7% held by the top ten. Germline CDR1 and CDR2: SGHDT and YYEEEE. V was pared by 0 bases and J by 5 bases, with 11 bases between. This CDR3 spans 14 amino acids. The receptor comes from a female donor with multiple sclerosis, enrolled in a pregnancy study. The J gene is TRBJ1-1, the V gene TRBV5-6, with a possible D match to TRBD1 (5 bases). The starting material was CD4+ T cells from peripheral blood mononuclear cells, obtained in the second trimester of pregnancy. DNA for the CDR3: TGTGCCAGCAGCTTGGCCGGGGCGGGGACTGAAGCTTTCTTT. It yields the protein CASSLAGAGTEAFF.